These 6 T cell receptor beta chains were sequenced from one sample in a study of T cell clonotyping in hematopoietic cell transplantation. Time point: recipient sample about 28 days before transplant, after cytoreduction. Measured with immunoSEQ multiplex PCR; TCRdb has only the in-frame clones, and not every one. This repertoire shows tens of thousands of clones, almost 97% found once; its top ten account for roughly 1.7%. Material: peripheral blood mononuclear cells, obtained before stem cell transplant. The receptors shown here come from a woman aged 50 to 60 with acute myeloid leukemia. Some clones in this sample may be carry-over from other donors' samples.

The gene calls are TRBV29-1 and TRBJ2-7; D is ambiguous. This CDR3 has 12 residues. V lost 3 bases and J 3 bases, leaving 9 bases between the germline ends. Germline lookup yields CDR1 SQVTM and CDR2 ANQGSEA. The CDR3 DNA sequence: TGCAGCGTTGAGTTTTCAAACTACGAGCAGTACTTC. Translating gives CSVEFSNYEQYF.

This chain joins TRBV11-2 and TRBJ1-2; 9 bases match TRBD1. Germline CDR1 and CDR2: SGHAT and FQNNGV. Trimming took 1 base from V and 8 from J; bases not matched to a gene: 8. The CDR3 is 15 residues long. Here the CDR3 DNA reads TGTGCCAGCAGCTTAGTAATGGGACAGGGATTCGGCTACACCTTC. Encoded protein: CASSLVMGQGFGYTF.

This chain links TRBV29-1 with TRBJ2-3, with D unresolved. The CDR3 totals 11 residues. The V gene lost 5 bases and the J gene lost 7 bases, with 10 bases spanning the gap. Germline V gene lookup returns CDR1 SQVTM and CDR2 ANQGSEA. DNA of the CDR3: TGCAGCGTTATTGGGTCAAATACGCAGTATTTT. Its translation is CSVIGSNTQYF.

This chain links TRBV29-1 with TRBJ2-2; tentative D call: TRBD1 (6 bases). The ends were cut back, 6 bases at V and 5 bases at J, with 7 bases in the middle. The CDR3 has 11 amino acids. Germline V CDR1 and CDR2: SQVTM, ANQGSEA. The CDR3 loop is CSVGQTGELFF. CDR3 DNA: TGCAGCGTCGGACAGACCGGGGAGCTGTTTTTT.

The rearrangement links TRBV25-1 to TRBJ2-1, with 7 positions matching TRBD2. There are 15 residues in the CDR3. Germline values: CDR1 MGHDK, CDR2 SYGVNS. The V segment lost 2 bases and the J segment 3 bases; nucleotides outside the gene matches: 4. This CDR3 reads CASSEASGLYNEQFF. CDR3 in DNA: TGTGCCAGCAGTGAAGCTAGCGGCCTCTACAATGAGCAGTTCTTC.

This clone was seen just once. The rearrangement joins TRBV5-1 to TRBJ2-2; D not resolved. In germline, CDR1 is SGHRS, CDR2 YFSETQ. The CDR3 contains 16 residues. The ends were cut back, 1 base at V and 0 bases at J, with 10 bases in the middle. The CDR3 is CASSLRHPTNTGELFF. DNA for the CDR3: TGCGCCAGCAGCTTGCGACATCCTACGAACACCGGGGAGCTGTTTTTT.